These 3 T cell receptor beta chains were all obtained from the same sample, sequenced in a study of cytomegalovirus exposure and HLA in healthy donors. In the PCR, 60 Vbeta and 13 Jbeta primers were used. TCRdb's copy holds only in-frame clones and misses some; the assay was immunoSEQ multiplex PCR. This sample has approximately 92,000 clones, with around four fifths found just once. The source material was PBMCs. Receptor source: a man aged 45-60 years in good health and CMV-seropositive.

A few counts support this clone. V and J are TRBV5-1 and TRBJ1-1; 10 bases agree with TRBD1. Looked up from germline, CDR1 is SGHRS and CDR2 is YFSETQ. This CDR3 is 17 amino acids long. With 7 bases clipped from V and 4 bases from J, the junction kept 16 bases outside the gene matches. For the CDR3, the DNA is TGCGCCAGCCACTACGCGGCTCGACAGGGGGCAGGCACTGAAGCTTTCTTT. Protein: CASHYAARQGAGTEAFF.

The rearrangement uses TRBV30 and TRBJ2-3; D remains ambiguous. Germline CDR1 reads GTSNPN; CDR2 reads SVGIG (reference sequence). The CDR3 covers 13 residues. Between the trimmed V and J ends, which lost 3 bases and 6 bases, there was a span of 13 bases. DNA for the CDR3: TGTGCCTGGAGCCCCTCTACCAGGGATACGCAGTATTTT. It translates to CAWSPSTRDTQYF.

In this sample, this clone turned up a few times. Written as DNA, the CDR3 is TGTGCCATCAGTTACAGCGGGGGGGGGTCAGATACGCAGTATTTT. Protein product: CAISYSGGGSDTQYF. The J gene is TRBJ2-3, the V gene TRBV10-3; 10 bases map to TRBD2. Germline V CDR1 and CDR2: ENHRY, SYGVKD. There are 15 residues in the CDR3. Unmatched junction bases numbered 6, after V lost 5 bases and J lost 4 bases.